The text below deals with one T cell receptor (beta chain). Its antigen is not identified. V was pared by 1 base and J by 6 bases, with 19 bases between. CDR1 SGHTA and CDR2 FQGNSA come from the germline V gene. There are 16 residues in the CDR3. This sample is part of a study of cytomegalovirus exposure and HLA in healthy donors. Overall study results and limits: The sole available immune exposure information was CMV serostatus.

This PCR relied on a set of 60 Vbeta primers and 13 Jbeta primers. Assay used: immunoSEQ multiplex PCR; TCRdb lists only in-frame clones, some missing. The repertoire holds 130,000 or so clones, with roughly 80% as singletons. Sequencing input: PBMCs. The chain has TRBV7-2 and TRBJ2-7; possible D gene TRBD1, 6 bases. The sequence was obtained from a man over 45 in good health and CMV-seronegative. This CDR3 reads CASSLGREQGDFEQYF. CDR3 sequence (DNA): TGTGCCAGCAGCTTAGGTCGCGAACAGGGCGATTTCGAGCAGTACTTC.